The rows below give T cell receptor beta chains drawn from one sample of a study of blood T cell repertoires in COVID-19. Method: immunoSEQ multiplex PCR; TCRdb's copy keeps in-frame clones and lacks some. The sample gives approximately 220,000 clones, 75% to 90% of which show up once; 27% is in the top ten. Specimen: peripheral blood. These receptors all stem from a man aged 40-55 years with acute or convalescent COVID-19. Both conserved end residues are part of each CDR3. D genes are given only for firm matches. Size values are once, few and many counts, or a class for expanded clones, and some rows have none.

J gene	D gene	V gene	clone size	CDR3 DNA	CDR3 protein
TRBJ2-6	-	TRBV5-4	-	TGTGCCAGCAGCTCGGACCGGGCCCAGGGAAGTTTCACCGGGGCCAACGTCCTGACTTTC	CASSSDRAQGSFTGANVLTF
TRBJ1-1	TRBD1	TRBV19	-	TGTGCCAGTACCCCGACAAAGGACAGGCGGGGTGCGGAAGCTTTCTTT	CASTPTKDRRGAEAFF
TRBJ1-3	-	TRBV10-3	-	TGTGCCACGACCGACAGGACGCAAGGAGACACCATATATTTT	CATTDRTQGDTIYF
TRBJ1-1	TRBD1	TRBV4-2	-	TGTGCCAGCAGCCAAGATGGACAGGAATCTTTCTTT	CASSQDGQESFF
TRBJ2-1	TRBD2	TRBV5-4	once	TGTGCCAGCAGCCCGCCCCAGCTAGCGGGAGCTAATGAGCAGTTCTTC	CASSPPQLAGANEQFF
TRBJ1-4	-	TRBV2	-	TGTGCCAGCAGGGTCGACAGACTTAATGAAAAACTGTTTTTT	CASRVDRLNEKLFF
TRBJ2-1	-	TRBV19	-	TGTGCCAGTAGTGACATCGATGAGCAGTTCTTC	CASSDIDEQFF
TRBJ2-2	TRBD1	TRBV6-5	-	TGTGCCAGCAGTTACCAGGGACAGGGAACCGGGGAGCTGTTTTTT	CASSYQGQGTGELFF
TRBJ2-1	TRBD2	TRBV5-1	-	TGCGCCAGCGGATCTATAGCGGGCCCGGGTGAGCAGTTCTTC	CASGSIAGPGEQFF
TRBJ1-2	-	TRBV18	-	TGTGCCAGCTCACCTGGGCAGTCCCGCTATGGCTACACCTTC	CASSPGQSRYGYTF
TRBJ1-6	TRBD1	TRBV7-6	-	TGTGCCAGCAGCTTAGGGCCACAGGGGATTAATTCACCCCTCCACTTT	CASSLGPQGINSPLHF
TRBJ1-6	-	TRBV10-3	-	TGTGCCAACCGGGACAATGGATATAATTCACCCCTCCACTTT	CANRDNGYNSPLHF
TRBJ2-7	-	TRBV10-3	-	TGTGCCATCAGTGAGGTTGCGGACGAGCAGTACTTC	CAISEVADEQYF
TRBJ2-5	-	TRBV5-4	-	TGTGCCAGCAGTTCTCCAGGTATCCTTCAAGAGACCCAGTACTTC	CASSSPGILQETQYF
TRBJ1-1	TRBD1	TRBV14	-	TGTGCCAGCAGCCAATTGGACAGGGACGCTTTCTTT	CASSQLDRDAFF
TRBJ1-1	-	TRBV10-2	-	TGCGCCACCCTGCGAAACAGGGAGAACACTGAAGCTTTCTTT	CATLRNRENTEAFF
TRBJ2-3	TRBD2	TRBV5-1	-	TGCGCCAGCAGCAGTAAGCGGGAAGGGGTGTCAGATACGCAGTATTTT	CASSSKREGVSDTQYF
TRBJ2-3	-	TRBV2	-	TGTGCCAGCAGTGGGACAGCCGTTAGCACAGATACGCAGTATTTT	CASSGTAVSTDTQYF
TRBJ1-3	-	TRBV7-9	once	TGTGCCAGCAGCTTCGCGAGCGGGACATTAGGAAACACCATATATTTT	CASSFASGTLGNTIYF
TRBJ2-5	TRBD1	TRBV7-7	-	TGTGCCAGCAGCTTAGGGGGGACAGCGGAGACCCAGTACTTC	CASSLGGTAETQYF
TRBJ1-4	-	TRBV10-2	-	TGCGCCAGCAGCTTGAGACTTCCAACTAATGAAAAACTGTTTTTT	CASSLRLPTNEKLFF
TRBJ2-5	-	TRBV5-1	-	TGCGCCAGCAGCTTGAAGACTGCTCAAGAGACCCAGTACTTC	CASSLKTAQETQYF
TRBJ1-1	-	TRBV5-4	once	TGTGCCAGCAGCTTGATTGGTCCCGGGAACACTGAAGCTTTCTTT	CASSLIGPGNTEAFF
TRBJ2-1	TRBD2	TRBV10-3	-	TGTGCCATCAGTCCTACGGGGGGGTCCTACAATGAGCAGTTCTTC	CAISPTGGSYNEQFF
TRBJ2-1	-	TRBV5-4	-	TGTGCCAGCAGCTTGGGCCGCCGGCACCAGGAGTTCTTC	CASSLGRRHQEFF
TRBJ1-5	-	TRBV5-1	-	TGCGCCAGCAGCTTGGCCGGGGATCAGCCCCAGCATTTT	CASSLAGDQPQHF
TRBJ1-2	-	TRBV10-1	-	TGCGCCAGCAGTTGGACATTTAACTATGGCTACACCTTC	CASSWTFNYGYTF
TRBJ2-1	TRBD1	TRBV15	-	TGTGCCACCAGCAGAGATCTCCTAACAGGGGAAAACTACAATGAGCAGTTCTTC	CATSRDLLTGENYNEQFF
TRBJ2-1	TRBD2	TRBV3-1/TRBV3-2	once	TGTGCCAGCAGCCAAGGTACCGGCGGGAGGTCCTACAATGAGCAGTTCTTC	CASSQGTGGRSYNEQFF
TRBJ2-7	-	TRBV7-6	-	TGTGCCAGCAGCATGCTTAGCGGAAGCTCCTACGAGCAGTACTTC	CASSMLSGSSYEQYF
TRBJ2-2	-	TRBV12-5	few	TGTGCTAGTGGTTTACTTGACGGGATCAACACCGGGGAGCTGTTTTTT	CASGLLDGINTGELFF
TRBJ1-1	-	TRBV6-5	-	TGTGCCAGCAGTTACTCAACACCCAGGAACACTGAAGCTTTCTTT	CASSYSTPRNTEAFF
TRBJ1-1	-	TRBV25-1	-	TGTGCCAGCAGTGAACACACTGGACAGATGAACACTGAAGCTTTCTTT	CASSEHTGQMNTEAFF